This T cell receptor (beta chain) emerged from a study of multiple sclerosis patients with progressive multifocal leukoencephalopathy. Remarks on this clone: Its antigen is unidentified.

Time point indicated: approximately 11 months of natalizumab therapy. All PML patients were female, and all patients had earlier interferon beta. T1 and T2 blood were collected at 6 and 12 months of natalizumab. Study conclusions and caveats: Before and during natalizumab, the clones expanded at PML already existed. It is unclear whether the findings reflect JC virus infection or general immunocompromise.

The ends were cut back, 0 bases at V and 1 base at J, with 11 bases in the middle. CDR1 is SGHDT and CDR2 is YYEEEE in the germline V gene. The CDR3 runs 15 residues. Clones were sequenced by immunoSEQ multiplex PCR, and TCRdb holds only the in-frame ones, with some missing. The sample lists tens of thousands of clones, nearly 90% occurring once. This sample comprised PBMCs, obtained from a patient treated with natalizumab. V gene TRBV5-6 combines with J gene TRBJ2-7, with D tentatively TRBD1 (6 bases). The receptor was derived from a human donor with multiple sclerosis. CDR3 loop: CASSLADRTSYEQYF. Here the CDR3 DNA reads TGTGCCAGCAGCTTGGCAGACAGGACTTCCTACGAGCAGTACTTC.